This T cell receptor beta chain was recorded in a study of blood T cell repertoires in COVID-19. About the research overall: Whether acute or convalescent, the COVID-19 samples came from the United States, Italy and Spain.

Between the trimmed V and J ends, which lost 5 bases and 2 bases, there was a span of 15 bases. This CDR3 comprises 15 residues. Germline V CDR1 and CDR2: SGHTA, FQGTGA. Data came from immunoSEQ multiplex PCR; TCRdb stores just in-frame clones and leaves some out. The sample carries 120,000 or so clones, roughly 89% recorded once. In Seattle, patients joined the study during active infection and were tracked longitudinally. The chain uses TRBV7-3 and TRBJ2-5; the D is unclear. Sequenced sample: peripheral blood. The receptor was isolated from a woman aged 55-69 years with COVID-19, enrolled during active disease. CDR3 residues: CASSLGLSIQETQYF. In nucleotides, the CDR3 is TGTGCCAGCAGCCTAGGCCTTTCCATACAAGAGACCCAGTACTTC.